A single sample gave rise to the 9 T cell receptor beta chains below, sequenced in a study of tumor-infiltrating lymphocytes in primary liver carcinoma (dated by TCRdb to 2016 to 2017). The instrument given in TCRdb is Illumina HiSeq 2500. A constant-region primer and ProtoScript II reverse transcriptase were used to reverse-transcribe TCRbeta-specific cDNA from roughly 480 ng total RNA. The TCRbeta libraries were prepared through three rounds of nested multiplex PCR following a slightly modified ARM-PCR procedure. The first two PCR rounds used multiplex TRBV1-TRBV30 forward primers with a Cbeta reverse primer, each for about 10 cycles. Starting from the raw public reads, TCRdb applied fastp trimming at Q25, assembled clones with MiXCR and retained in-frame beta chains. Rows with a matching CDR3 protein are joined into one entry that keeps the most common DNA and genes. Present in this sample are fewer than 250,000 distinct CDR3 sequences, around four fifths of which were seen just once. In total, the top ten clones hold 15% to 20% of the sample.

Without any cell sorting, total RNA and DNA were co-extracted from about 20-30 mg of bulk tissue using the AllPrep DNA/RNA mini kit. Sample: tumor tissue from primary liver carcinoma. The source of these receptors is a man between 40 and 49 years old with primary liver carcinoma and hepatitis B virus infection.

Here the CDR3 DNA reads TGTGCCAGCAGCCTACGACCACCAGCGGGAGATAGTGATGAGCAGTTCTTC. Translation gives CASSLRPPAGDSDEQFF. V gene TRBV11-2 combines with J gene TRBJ2-1, with 8 nucleotides matching TRBD2. Germline loops: CDR1 SGHAT, CDR2 FQNNGV. Germline trimming cut 5 bases from V and 8 bases from J; bases unmatched to any gene: 17. There are 17 residues in the CDR3.

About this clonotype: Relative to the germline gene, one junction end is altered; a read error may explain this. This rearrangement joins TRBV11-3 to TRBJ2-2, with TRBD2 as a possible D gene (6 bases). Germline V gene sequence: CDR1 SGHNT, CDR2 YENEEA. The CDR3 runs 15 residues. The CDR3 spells CASTWGLENTGELYF. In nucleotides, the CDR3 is TGTGCCAGCACCTGGGGACTGGAGAACACCGGGGAGCTATATTTT.

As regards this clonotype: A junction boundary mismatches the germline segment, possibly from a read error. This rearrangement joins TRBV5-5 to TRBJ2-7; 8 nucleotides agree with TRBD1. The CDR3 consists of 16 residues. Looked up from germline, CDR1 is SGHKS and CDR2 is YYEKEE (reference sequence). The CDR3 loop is CANSFFGTGIIYEQYF. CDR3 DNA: TGTGCCAACAGCTTCTTCGGGACAGGCATAATCTACGAGCAGTACTTC.

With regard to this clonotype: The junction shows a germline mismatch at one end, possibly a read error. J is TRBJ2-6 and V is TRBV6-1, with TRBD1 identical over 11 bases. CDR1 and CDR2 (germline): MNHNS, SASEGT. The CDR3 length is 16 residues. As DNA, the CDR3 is TGTGGCGGTACCGGGACAGGGGGTGCTGGGGCCAACGTCCAGACTTTC. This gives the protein CGGTGTGGAGANVQTF.

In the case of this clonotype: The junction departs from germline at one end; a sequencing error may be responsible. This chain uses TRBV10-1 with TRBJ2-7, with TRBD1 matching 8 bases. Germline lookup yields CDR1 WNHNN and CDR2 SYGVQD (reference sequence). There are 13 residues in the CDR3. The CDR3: CDSSRDRWLEQYF. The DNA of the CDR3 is TGCGACAGCAGTAGGGACAGGTGGCTCGAGCAGTACTTC.

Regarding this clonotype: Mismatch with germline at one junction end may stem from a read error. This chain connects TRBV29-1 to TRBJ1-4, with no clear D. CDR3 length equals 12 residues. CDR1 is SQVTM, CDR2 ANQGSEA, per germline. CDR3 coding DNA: TGCAGCGCTCAGTCCGATCTTGGAAAAATTCTTTTT. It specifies CSAQSDLGKILF.

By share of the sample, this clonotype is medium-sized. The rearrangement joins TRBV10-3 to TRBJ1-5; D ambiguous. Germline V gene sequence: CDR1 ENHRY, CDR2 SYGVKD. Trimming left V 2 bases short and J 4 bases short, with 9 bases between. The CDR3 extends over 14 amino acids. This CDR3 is CAISERGANQPQHF. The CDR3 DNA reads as TGTGCCATCAGTGAGCGGGGAGCGAATCAGCCCCAGCATTTT.

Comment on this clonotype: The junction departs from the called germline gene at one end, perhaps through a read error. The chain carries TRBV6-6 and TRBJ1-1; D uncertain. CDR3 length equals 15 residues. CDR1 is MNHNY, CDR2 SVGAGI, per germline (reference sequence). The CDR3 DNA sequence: TGCGCCAGCAGCCGGGCGGCACTCGTCTACACTGAAGCTTTCTTT. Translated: CASSRAALVYTEAFF.

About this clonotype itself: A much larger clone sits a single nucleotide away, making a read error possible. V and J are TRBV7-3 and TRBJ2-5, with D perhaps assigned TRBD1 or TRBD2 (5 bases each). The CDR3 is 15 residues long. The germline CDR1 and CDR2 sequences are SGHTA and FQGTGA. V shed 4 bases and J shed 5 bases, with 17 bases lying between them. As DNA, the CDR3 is TGTGCCAGCAGCTCGGGACCAGAATTAGGCGAGACCCAGTACTTC. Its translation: CASSSGPELGETQYF.